The 14 T cell receptor beta chains below were found in one sample sequenced in a study of spatial heterogeneity in lung cancer. The time point: sample taken at primary tumor resection. Tumor, nontumor lung or frozen PBMC supplied whole RNA that was sequenced unsorted. TCRdb re-called the 5' RACE reads with MiXCR, one entry per CDR3 protein. The sample has tens of thousands of distinct CDR3 sequences, around 8.6% seen once. This material consisted of PBMCs, taken at surgery. Receptors were obtained from a male donor with early-stage non-small cell lung cancer.

The CDR3 protein is CASSLEDSSIQYF. DNA of the CDR3: TGTGCCAGCAGCTTAGAAGACAGTTCGATTCAGTACTTC. The chain combines TRBV7-9 with TRBJ2-4; weak D call: TRBD1 (5 bases). Trimming removed 1 base from V and 10 bases from J, with 11 bases in between. This CDR3 region has 13 residues. The germline gives CDR1 SEHNR, CDR2 FQNEAQ (reference sequence).

This clonotype turned up a few times. The gene calls are TRBV5-1 and TRBJ2-1; D is uncertain. The CDR3 runs to 15 residues. Germline V gene sequence: CDR1 SGHRS, CDR2 YFSETQ. V was clipped by 1 base and J by 8 bases, with 16 bases between them. The CDR3, as DNA: TGCGCCAGCAGCTTGACGGGTCATACATCGGATGAGCAGTTCTTC. Translating gives CASSLTGHTSDEQFF.

This clonotype was counted many times. V and J are TRBV27 and TRBJ1-1, with TRBD1 matching 7 bases. The CDR3 extends over 13 amino acids. Germline CDR1 and CDR2: MNHEY and SMNVEV (reference sequence). V was pared by 3 bases and J by 4 bases, with 2 bases of the junction left unmatched. This chain's CDR3 is CASSLGQLTEAFF. The CDR3 DNA sequence: TGTGCCAGCAGTTTGGGACAGCTCACTGAAGCTTTCTTT.

This clonotype was detected only a few times. The rearrangement links TRBV28 to TRBJ1-4, with 8 bases fitting TRBD1. The CDR3 consists of 15 residues. J gave up 5 bases and V 4 bases, and 6 bases lay outside the gene matches. Germline V gene lookup returns CDR1 MDHEN and CDR2 SYDVKM. CDR3 sequence (DNA): TGTGCCAGCAGTTCAACAGGGGGGTCGAATGAAAAACTGTTTTTT. As protein: CASSSTGGSNEKLFF.

This clonotype has ten or more counts. The rearrangement links TRBV5-1 to TRBJ2-5, with D tentatively TRBD1 (5 bases). CDR3 length: 15 residues. Germline V lookup: CDR1 SGHRS, CDR2 YFSETQ. V was trimmed by 3 bases and J by 5 bases, leaving 17 bases between them. Here the CDR3 DNA reads TGCGCCAGCAGCTCCGCGTCCCCAGGGTACGAGACCCAGTACTTC. This encodes CASSSASPGYETQYF.

This clonotype was observed many times. The rearrangement links TRBV28 to TRBJ2-1; D not resolved. Germline V gene sequence: CDR1 MDHEN, CDR2 SYDVKM. The V gene lost 5 bases and the J gene lost 0 bases, with 8 bases spanning the gap. The CDR3 extends over 14 amino acids. The CDR3 spells CASSPIRSYNEQFF. CDR3 DNA sequence: TGTGCCAGCAGTCCAATCCGCTCCTACAATGAGCAGTTCTTC.

This clonotype came up a few times. The V gene is TRBV25-1, the J gene TRBJ2-5; 13 bases match TRBD2. Germline CDR1 is MGHDK and CDR2 is SYGVNS. Trimming cost V 5 bases and J 5 bases; bases outside gene matches: 11. The CDR3 covers 17 residues. As DNA, the CDR3 is TGTGCCAGCAGTCGATCGTATGCACTAGCGGGGGGGGAGACCCAGTACTTC. The encoded protein is CASSRSYALAGGETQYF.

The sample holds many counts of this clonotype. The genes are TRBV5-1 and TRBJ2-5; weak D call: TRBD1 (6 bases). The CDR3 has 14 amino acids. The germline V gene has CDR1 SGHRS and CDR2 YFSETQ. Trimming cost V 2 bases and J 5 bases, with 13 bases left between them. The CDR3 nucleotides read TGCGCCAGCAGCTTCCAACAGGGTGCGGAGACCCAGTACTTC. This gives the protein CASSFQQGAETQYF.

In nucleotides, the CDR3 is TGTGCCAGCAGCCAGGGGGAGCGCCACAATGAGCAGTTCTTC. Protein sequence: CASSQGERHNEQFF. This chain joins TRBV7-3 and TRBJ2-1, with 7 bases lining up with TRBD1. Unmatched junction bases numbered 6, after V lost 5 bases and J lost 5 bases. The CDR3 consists of 14 residues. Germline V gives CDR1 SGHTA, CDR2 FQGTGA.

This clonotype was detected ten times or more. The chain is built from TRBV18 and TRBJ2-7; the D gene is possibly TRBD2 (6 bases). Trimming took 3 bases from V and 5 from J, leaving 14 bases between them. CDR1 and CDR2 (germline): KGHSH, LQKENI. This CDR3 has 14 amino acids. The CDR3 DNA is TGTGCCAGCTCACCTGTGGAGGGAGGTAACGAGCAGTACTTC. Translation gives CASSPVEGGNEQYF.

In this sample, this clonotype turned up many times. The genes are TRBV4-3 and TRBJ2-7; 9 bases line up with TRBD2. The CDR3 spans 13 residues. Germline V gives CDR1 LGHNA, CDR2 YSLEER. The V gene end was trimmed by 0 bases and the J gene end by 6 bases; junction bases not matched to a gene: 0. Here the CDR3 DNA reads TGCGCCAGCAGCCAAGATAGCGGGGGCGAGCAGTACTTC. This sequence encodes CASSQDSGGEQYF.

This clonotype was seen many times. V and J are TRBV3-1 and TRBJ1-2; maybe TRBD1 (5 bases). The CDR3 consists of 15 residues. Germline CDR1 is LGHDT and CDR2 is YNNKEL (reference sequence). Trimming pared 5 bases from V and 5 bases from J, leaving 18 bases between. The CDR3 DNA reads as TGTGCCAGCAGCGACCGATTGGGGGTTGGGTATGGCTACACCTTC. Translating it yields CASSDRLGVGYGYTF. Together with reference TRBV3-1 and TRBJ1-2, the CDR3 gives the full variable domain: DTAVSQTPKYLVTQMGNDKSIKCEQNLGHDTMYWYKQDSKKFLKIMFSYNNKELIINETVPNRFSPKSPDKAHLNLHINSLELGDSAVYFCASSDRLGVGYGYTFGSGTRLTVV.

This clonotype was seen ten or more times. The chain uses TRBV29-1 and TRBJ2-7; TRBD2 might be the D (6 bases). V lost 6 bases and J 6 bases, leaving 15 bases between the germline ends. This CDR3 comprises 12 residues. CDR1 is SQVTM and CDR2 is ANQGSEA in the germline V gene. The CDR3 DNA reads as TGCAGCGTCGACCACGGGGGTTTCGAGCAGTACTTC. Residues: CSVDHGGFEQYF.

J is TRBJ2-1 and V is TRBV5-1; the match to TRBD2 covers 7 bases. The CDR3 length is 15 residues. The V gene's germline CDR1 is SGHRS and CDR2 YFSETQ. Germline trimming cut 1 base from V and 3 bases from J; bases unmatched to any gene: 4. CDR3 loop: CASSLMRGSYNEQFF. As DNA, the CDR3 is TGCGCCAGCAGCTTGATGCGGGGGAGCTACAATGAGCAGTTCTTC.